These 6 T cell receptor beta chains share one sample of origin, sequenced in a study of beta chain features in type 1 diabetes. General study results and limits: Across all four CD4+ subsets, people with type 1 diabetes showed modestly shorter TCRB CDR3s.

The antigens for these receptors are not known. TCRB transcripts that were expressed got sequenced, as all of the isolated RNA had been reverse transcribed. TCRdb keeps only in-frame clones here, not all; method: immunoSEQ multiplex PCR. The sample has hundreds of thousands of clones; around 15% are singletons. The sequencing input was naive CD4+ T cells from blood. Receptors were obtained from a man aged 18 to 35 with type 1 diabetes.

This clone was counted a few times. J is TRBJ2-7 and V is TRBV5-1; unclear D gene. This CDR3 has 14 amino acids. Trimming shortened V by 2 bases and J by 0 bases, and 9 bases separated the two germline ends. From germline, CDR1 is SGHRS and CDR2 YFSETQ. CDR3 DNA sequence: TGCGCCAGCAGCTTCGGACCTAGCTCCTACGAGCAGTACTTC. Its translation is CASSFGPSSYEQYF. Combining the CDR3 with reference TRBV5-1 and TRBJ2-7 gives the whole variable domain KAGVTQTPRYLIKTRGQQVTLSCSPISGHRSVSWYQQTPGQGLQFLFEYFSETQRNKGNFPGRFSGRQFSNSRSEMNVSTLELGDSALYLCASSFGPSSYEQYFGPGTRLTVT.

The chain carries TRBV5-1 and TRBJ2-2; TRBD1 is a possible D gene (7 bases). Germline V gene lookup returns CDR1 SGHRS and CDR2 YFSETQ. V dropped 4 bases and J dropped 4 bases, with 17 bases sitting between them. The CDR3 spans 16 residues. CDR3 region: CASSPLGTAGTGELFF. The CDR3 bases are TGCGCCAGCAGCCCCCTAGGGACAGCGGGCACCGGGGAGCTGTTTTTT.

Here the CDR3 reads CASSPDRFEAFF. As DNA, the CDR3 is TGTGCCAGCAGTCCCGACAGATTTGAAGCTTTCTTT. V is TRBV6-5 and J is TRBJ1-1, with D tentatively TRBD1 (5 bases). Germline V gene lookup returns CDR1 MNHEY and CDR2 SVGAGI. Trimming left V 5 bases short and J 7 bases short, with 11 bases between. The CDR3 is 12 residues long.

The CDR3 DNA is TGTGCCAGCAGCCCTGAGCAGGGGGCCCCCACAGATACGCAGTATTTT. It encodes CASSPEQGAPTDTQYF. This chain connects TRBV4-2 to TRBJ2-3; TRBD1 matches 8 bases. Germline assignment: CDR1 LGHNA and CDR2 YNFKEQ. The CDR3 is made up of 16 amino acids. With 4 bases clipped from V and 2 bases from J, the junction kept 8 bases outside the gene matches.

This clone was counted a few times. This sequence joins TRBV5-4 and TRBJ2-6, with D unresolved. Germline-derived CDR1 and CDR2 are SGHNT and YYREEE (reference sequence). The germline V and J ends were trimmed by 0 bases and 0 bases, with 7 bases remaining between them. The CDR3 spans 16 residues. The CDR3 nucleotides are TGTGCCAGCAGCTTGGGTGGGAACTCTGGGGCCAACGTCCTGACTTTC. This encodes CASSLGGNSGANVLTF.

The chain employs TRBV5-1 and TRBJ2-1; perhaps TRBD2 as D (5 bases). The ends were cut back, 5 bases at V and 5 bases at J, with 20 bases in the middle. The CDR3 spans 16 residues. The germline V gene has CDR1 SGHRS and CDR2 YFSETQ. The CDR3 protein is CASSPGKTSENNEQFF. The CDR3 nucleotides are TGCGCCAGCAGTCCCGGGAAGACATCCGAGAACAATGAGCAGTTCTTC.